What follows describes a single T cell receptor (beta chain). CDR1 is LNHDA and CDR2 is SQIVND in the germline V gene (reference sequence). The CDR3 extends over 16 amino acids. V lost 9 bases to trimming and J lost 6 bases, with 24 bases between them. In the original workflow: Reference gene primer amplification gave nucleated cell count estimates. The method was immunoSEQ multiplex PCR; TCRdb's version includes in-frame clones alone and lacks a portion of them. V, J and clone size derive from that table, while D and trimming were established from the DNA sequence. The repertoire holds approximately 200,000 clones, with around 87% as singletons. This record comes from a study of blood T cell repertoires in COVID-19. On the study more broadly: Material from acute and convalescent COVID-19 was sourced from the United States, Italy and Spain. PBMCs, B-cell-depleted T cells, or T cells provided the cDNA or gDNA that made up the material.

The TCR originated in a young woman with active or convalescent COVID-19. V usage is TRBV19 and J usage is TRBJ1-5, with D possibly being TRBD1 (6 bases). The specimen sequenced was peripheral blood. The CDR3 nucleotides are TGTGCCAGCGACGAGGTCCGGTACAGGGCTTCTCAGCCCCAGCATTTT. Translation gives CASDEVRYRASQPQHF.